These 24 T cell receptor beta chains originate from one sample sequenced in a study of T-cell reconstitution after alpha-beta-depleted transplantation in children. Using unique molecular identifiers, the investigators prepared the TCRbeta library. TCRdb fed the PCR reads into MiXCR, producing one record per CDR3 protein. This sample carries under 300,000 distinct CDR3 sequences, approximately 9.9% of them seen once, and the ten largest clones take about 5%. Sample: PBMCs from the stem cell graft donor, taken from the stem cell graft. The receptors here all came from a human donor who donated a stem cell graft to a child with SCID.

This clonotype was counted ten times or more. The chain links TRBV20-1 to TRBJ2-1; D may be TRBD2 (6 bases). Germline loops: CDR1 DFQATT, CDR2 SNEGSKA (reference sequence). The CDR3 length is 14 residues. V lost 6 bases to trimming and J lost 0 bases, with 12 bases between them. CDR3 DNA sequence: TGCAGTGCGTTAGCGGTTAGCTCCTACAATGAGCAGTTCTTC. It is translated as CSALAVSSYNEQFF.

The J gene is TRBJ2-1, the V gene TRBV7-3, with D perhaps assigned TRBD1 or TRBD2 (6 bases each). Germline-derived CDR1 and CDR2 are SGHTA and FQGTGA. The CDR3 totals 13 residues. V lost 4 bases and J lost 8, with 12 bases in between. CDR3 protein: CASSSTGAYEQFF. CDR3 nucleotide sequence: TGTGCCAGCAGCTCCACGGGGGCCTATGAGCAGTTCTTC.

This clonotype was picked up many times. This chain joins TRBV12-3 or TRBV12-4 and TRBJ1-6, with D unclear. The CDR3 totals 13 residues. The V end lost 6 bases, the J end lost 8 bases, and 11 bases lay between the germline ends. The CDR3 spells CASRRGPYSPLHF. CDR3 DNA: TGTGCCAGCAGGAGAGGTCCCTATTCACCCCTCCACTTT.

This clonotype was recorded at least ten times. The genes are TRBV6-5 and TRBJ1-4; TRBD1 is a possible D gene (5 bases). V was shortened by 0 bases and J by 4 bases, with 12 bases between the two germline ends. Germline V gene lookup returns CDR1 MNHEY and CDR2 SVGAGI. This CDR3 spans 16 amino acids. CDR3 sequence reads: CASSYSWGSNNEKLFF. CDR3 sequence (DNA): TGTGCCAGCAGTTACTCGTGGGGCAGCAATAATGAAAAACTGTTTTTT.

This clonotype was observed many times. The CDR3 bases are TGCGCCAGCAGTCTACAGGGAGAATGGGGCTACACCTTC. It codes for CASSLQGEWGYTF. This chain connects TRBV5-1 to TRBJ1-2, with D maybe TRBD1 (6 bases). The CDR3 is 13 amino acids. Germline V gene data show CDR1 as SGHRS and CDR2 as YFSETQ. Trimming removed 5 bases at V and 8 bases at J, with 16 bases between.

This clonotype was seen repeatedly, ten times or more. The J gene is TRBJ2-2, the V gene TRBV12-3 or TRBV12-4; D may correspond to TRBD1 or TRBD2 (5 bases each). The germline V and J ends were trimmed by 4 bases and 5 bases, with 14 bases remaining between them. The CDR3 spans 15 residues. CDR3 in amino acids: CASSSGPPGTGELFF. The CDR3 coding sequence is TGTGCCAGCAGTTCGGGACCCCCTGGGACCGGGGAGCTGTTTTTT.

The chain recombines TRBV19 with TRBJ2-5; the match to TRBD1 covers 9 bases. CDR1 and CDR2 from the germline V gene are LNHDA and SQIVND (reference sequence). The CDR3 contains 13 residues. V gave up 7 bases and J gave up 3 bases; unmatched junction bases: 3. As DNA, the CDR3 is TGTGCCAGTACCGGGACAGGGAAAGAGACCCAGTACTTC. Residues: CASTGTGKETQYF.

The table lists this clonotype with a few counts. The rearrangement joins TRBV20-1 to TRBJ1-1, with unresolved D. Trimming removed 0 bases from V and 0 bases from J, with 5 bases in between. The germline V gene encodes CDR1 DFQATT and CDR2 SNEGSKA (reference sequence). This CDR3 spans 13 amino acids. The DNA for the CDR3 is TGCAGTGCTAGAGACAACATGAACACTGAAGCTTTCTTT. Amino acids: CSARDNMNTEAFF.

Ten or more counts support this clonotype. J is TRBJ2-3 and V is TRBV7-2, with D tentatively TRBD1 (5 bases). CDR1 is SGHTA and CDR2 is FQGNSA in the germline V gene. The length of the CDR3 is 16 residues. V lost 2 bases, J lost 5 bases, and 17 bases lay in between. As DNA, the CDR3 is TGTGCCAGCAGCTTAACTCCCCCCCACCAGGGAGATACGCAGTATTTT. Amino acid sequence: CASSLTPPHQGDTQYF. The entire variable domain, with the rest obtained from reference TRBV7-2 and TRBJ2-3, is as follows: GAGVSQSPSNKVTEKGKDVELRCDPISGHTALYWYRQSLGQGLEFLIYFQGNSAPDKSGLPSDRFSAERTGGSVSTLTIQRTQQEDSAVYLCASSLTPPHQGDTQYFGPGTRLTVL.

Many counts were recorded for this clonotype. This rearrangement joins TRBV4-3 to TRBJ2-2, with D hard to call. This CDR3 region has 12 residues. Trimming removed 3 bases from V and 3 bases from J, with 2 bases in between. Germline loops: CDR1 LGHNA, CDR2 YSLEER. The CDR3 loop is CASSQYTGELFF. CDR3 DNA: TGCGCCAGCAGCCAGTACACCGGGGAGCTGTTTTTT.

This clonotype was seen ten or more times. The V gene is TRBV7-3, the J gene TRBJ2-1, with 9 bases identical to TRBD2. Germline CDR1 and CDR2: SGHTA and FQGTGA. V shed 3 bases and J 6 bases; nucleotides not matched to a gene: 9. This CDR3 contains 16 residues. The chain's CDR3 is CASSFLAGSPLNEQFF. CDR3 coding DNA: TGTGCCAGCAGCTTCCTAGCGGGGTCCCCCCTCAATGAGCAGTTCTTC.

This clonotype was recorded many times. The chain uses TRBV20-1 and TRBJ1-3; 9 positions agree with TRBD1. Germline V gene data show CDR1 as DFQATT and CDR2 as SNEGSKA (reference sequence). The V and J ends lost 6 bases and 1 base, in that order; junction bases with no gene match: 16. The CDR3 totals 18 residues. CDR3 DNA sequence: TGCAGTGCCAGAAAACCTCTAGGACAGGGGAAATCTGGAAACACCATATATTTT. It translates to CSARKPLGQGKSGNTIYF.

This clonotype has a count of ten or more. The V call is TRBV20-1, the J call TRBJ1-6; no definite D call. The CDR3 has 13 residues. The germline V and J ends were trimmed by 0 bases and 9 bases, with 9 bases remaining between them. The V gene's germline CDR1 is DFQATT and CDR2 SNEGSKA (reference sequence). CDR3 loop: CSARDNRFSPLHF. DNA for the CDR3: TGCAGTGCTAGAGATAACCGGTTTTCACCCCTCCACTTT.

The V gene is TRBV9, the J gene TRBJ2-7; the D gene could be TRBD1 or TRBD2 (6 bases each). Deletions cut 3 bases from V and 0 bases from J, with 10 bases between. CDR1 and CDR2 from the germline V gene are SGDLS and YYNGEE. This CDR3 has 14 residues. The CDR3 DNA follows: TGTGCCAGCAGCGAAGGGGGGACCTCCTACGAGCAGTACTTC. Its protein product is CASSEGGTSYEQYF. Drawing the rest from reference TRBV9 and TRBJ2-7, the complete variable domain is DSGVTQTPKHLITATGQRVTLRCSPRSGDLSVYWYQQSLDQGLQFLIQYYNGEERAKGNILERFSAQQFPDLHSELNLSSLELGDSALYFCASSEGGTSYEQYFGPGTRLTVT.

This clonotype appeared many times. The chain links TRBV5-1 to TRBJ2-7; D may be TRBD1 or TRBD2 (5 bases each). This CDR3 has 15 residues. The V and J ends lost 4 bases and 2 bases respectively, with 16 bases between them. The germline CDR1 and CDR2 sequences are SGHRS and YFSETQ. The CDR3 protein is CASSLTGTSTYEQYF. In nucleotides, the CDR3 is TGCGCCAGCAGCCTAACCGGGACGTCGACCTACGAGCAGTACTTC.

This clonotype was recorded at least ten times. J is TRBJ1-2 and V is TRBV20-1; the D is unclear. The V gene lost 3 bases and the J gene lost 8 bases, with 13 bases spanning the gap. This CDR3 comprises 12 residues. CDR1 and CDR2 from the germline V gene are DFQATT and SNEGSKA (reference sequence). This CDR3 is CSARLGPGGYTF. The DNA of the CDR3 is TGCAGTGCTAGGCTCGGACCAGGCGGCTACACCTTC.

This clonotype was seen ten or more times. The J gene is TRBJ1-6, the V gene TRBV20-1; D not certain. CDR3 length: 14 residues. CDR1 and CDR2 (germline): DFQATT, SNEGSKA (reference sequence). Between the trimmed V and J ends, which lost 5 bases and 7 bases, there was a span of 15 bases. This CDR3 reads CSAPRAIGNSPLHF. The DNA of the CDR3 is TGCAGTGCTCCCCGGGCCATCGGAAATTCACCCCTCCACTTT.

This clonotype occurred many times. V is TRBV5-1 and J is TRBJ2-3; D is unclear. The CDR3 has 13 amino acids. In germline, CDR1 is SGHRS, CDR2 YFSETQ. The germline V and J ends were trimmed by 1 base and 4 bases, with 7 bases remaining between them. The CDR3 reads CASSLTIADTQYF. CDR3 nucleotide sequence: TGCGCCAGCAGCTTGACAATTGCAGATACGCAGTATTTT.

This clonotype occurred many times. This chain links TRBV5-1 with TRBJ1-1, with D uncertain. The V end lost 0 bases, the J end lost 1 base, and 4 bases lay between the germline ends. The germline V gene encodes CDR1 SGHRS and CDR2 YFSETQ. This CDR3 has 13 residues. CDR3: CASSLAGNTEAFF. The CDR3 region has the DNA TGCGCCAGCAGCTTGGCAGGGAACACTGAAGCTTTCTTT.

The chain links TRBV27 to TRBJ1-2; the D is unclear. This CDR3 region has 15 residues. Germline V lookup: CDR1 MNHEY, CDR2 SMNVEV (reference sequence). V lost 7 bases to trimming and J lost 2 bases, with 17 bases between them. CDR3 DNA: TGTGCCAGCACCCTACACCCAAGAGGCAACTATGGCTACACCTTC. Its translation is CASTLHPRGNYGYTF.

This clonotype has just a few counts. The rearrangement links TRBV6-2 or TRBV6-3 to TRBJ2-3; no definite D call. Trimming left V 6 bases short and J 2 bases short, with 15 bases between. The CDR3 sequence is 15 residues long. The germline V gene encodes CDR1 MNHEY and CDR2 SVGEGT. Here the CDR3 reads CASSWRTSYTDTQYF. In DNA, the CDR3 is TGTGCCAGCAGCTGGCGGACGTCATACACAGATACGCAGTATTTT.

This clonotype was counted many times. V and J are TRBV7-9 and TRBJ1-1; TRBD1 might be the D (6 bases). V was pared by 5 bases and J by 4 bases, with 20 bases between. CDR3 size: 16 residues. CDR1 and CDR2 from the germline V gene are SEHNR and FQNEAQ (reference sequence). For the CDR3, the DNA is TGTGCCAGCAGCCCCTTAGGGGGGGGAGAACTCACTGAAGCTTTCTTT. Encoded protein: CASSPLGGGELTEAFF.

This clonotype has a count of ten or more. V is TRBV12-3 or TRBV12-4 and J is TRBJ1-1; D gene unclear. The CDR3 is made up of 14 amino acids. The V gene lost 3 bases and the J gene lost 2 bases, with 10 bases spanning the gap. The CDR3 protein is CASSFAGLNTEAFF. Written as DNA, the CDR3 is TGTGCCAGCAGTTTTGCAGGCCTAAACACTGAAGCTTTCTTT.

This clonotype was counted at least ten times. The chain uses TRBV4-1 and TRBJ1-1, with D tentatively TRBD1 (6 bases). Trimming cost V 6 bases and J 1 base, with 18 bases left between them. The CDR3 covers 16 residues. Germline-derived CDR1 and CDR2 are MGHRA and YSYEKL. The CDR3 nucleotides read TGCGCCAGCAGGAAAGGGATCGGGGGGCGGAACACTGAAGCTTTCTTT. Translation: CASRKGIGGRNTEAFF.